The 5 T cell receptor beta chains below all came from one sample that was sequenced in a study of cytomegalovirus exposure and HLA in healthy donors (dated by TCRdb to 2015 to 2018). Receptors were amplified or captured by the immunoSEQ multiplex PCR assay. A mixture of 60 forward primers for TCR Vbeta segments and 13 reverse primers for TCR Jbeta segments was used in the multiplex PCR. TCRdb obtained this table from immuneACCESS and retained in-frame rearrangements with V and J assigned. These tables miss some clones; where compared with another copy, unresolved V genes account for less than half of the shortfall, and the remainder is unexplained. The sample table lists 100,000 to 150,000 clones, approximately 80% of them with a count of one. Of the sample, roughly 3.5% is held by the ten largest clones. The sample comprised PBMCs. All receptors derive from a man aged 40-50 years in good health and CMV-seronegative.

The chain is built from TRBV6-5 and TRBJ2-5, with D possibly TRBD1 on 5 matching bases. V dropped 6 bases and J dropped 5 bases, with 16 bases sitting between them. The germline CDR1 and CDR2 sequences are MNHEY and SVGAGI. CDR3 length: 14 amino acids. CDR3 DNA sequence: TGTGCCAGCAGCCGACAGTATTCCGGGGAGACCCAGTACTTC. The encoded protein is CASSRQYSGETQYF.

The chain couples TRBV5-5 to TRBJ2-3; D gene unclear. The CDR3 length is 13 residues. In germline, CDR1 is SGHKS, CDR2 YYEKEE (reference sequence). Trimming removed 0 bases at V and 2 bases at J, with 4 bases between. CDR3 bases: TGTGCCAGCAGCTTGGCCTTCACAGATACGCAGTATTTT. Its translation: CASSLAFTDTQYF. The variable domain in full, with the rest retrieved from reference TRBV5-5 and TRBJ2-3, is DAGVTQSPTHLIKTRGQQVTLRCSPISGHKSVSWYQQVLGQGPQFIFQYYEKEERGRGNFPDRFSARQFPNYSSELNVNALLLGDSALYLCASSLAFTDTQYFGPGTRLTVL.

To note about this clone: At one of its ends the junction is not consistent with the germline gene, which may arise from a read error. V is TRBV6-4 and J is TRBJ1-2, with a possible D match to TRBD1 (5 bases). The CDR3 consists of 13 residues. The germline V gene has CDR1 MRHNA and CDR2 SNTAGT. The CDR3 here is CASSDSGLYGYTF. Written as DNA, the CDR3 is TGTGCCAGCAGTGACTCGGGACTCTATGGCTACACCTTT.

The chain has TRBV11-2 and TRBJ1-4, with 8 bases matching TRBD1. Germline V lookup: CDR1 SGHAT, CDR2 FQNNGV. The V gene end was trimmed by 1 base and the J gene end by 6 bases; junction bases not matched to a gene: 4. CDR3 length equals 15 residues. CDR3 DNA sequence: TGTGCCAGCAGCTTAGCAGGGGGCGCTTATGAAAAACTGTTTTTT. It yields the protein CASSLAGGAYEKLFF.

This chain connects TRBV10-2 to TRBJ2-5; no reliable D call. The J call may not be correct, given that the DNA end is closer to TRBJ2-7. The CDR3 spans 12 residues. Per germline, CDR1 WSHSY and CDR2 SAAADI. The CDR3 DNA is TGCGCCAGCAGCCTAGATTCCTACGAGCAGTACTTC. Residues: CASSLDSYEQYF.